The next 32 T cell receptor beta chains were all read from a single sample in a study of cytomegalovirus exposure and HLA in healthy donors. Researchers ran the PCR with 60 Vbeta and 13 Jbeta primers. Only in-frame clones appear in the TCRdb table, and some are missing; sequencing was by immunoSEQ multiplex PCR. The repertoire holds roughly 130,000 clones, with 74% as singletons. Sequenced material: PBMCs. These receptors were taken from a woman between 45 and 60 years old in good health and CMV-seropositive.

The chain is built from TRBV7-2 and TRBJ2-4; D is possibly TRBD1 (5 bases). V lost 1 base and J 4 bases, leaving 8 bases between the germline ends. The CDR3 totals 14 residues. CDR1 and CDR2 (germline): SGHTA, FQGNSA. The DNA for the CDR3 is TGTGCCAGCAGCTTAGACAGGACAAAAAACATTCAGTACTTC. It yields the protein CASSLDRTKNIQYF.

This rearrangement joins TRBV15 to TRBJ2-7; 10 nucleotides line up with TRBD1. The CDR3 totals 14 residues. CDR1 and CDR2 (germline): LNHNV, YYDKDF (reference sequence). J lost 6 bases, V lost 5 bases, and 7 bases had no gene match. For the CDR3, the DNA is TGTGCCACCAGCGCAGGACAGGGGGGACTCGAGCAGTACTTC. Protein sequence: CATSAGQGGLEQYF. Together with reference TRBV15 and TRBJ2-7, the CDR3 gives the full variable domain: DAMVIQNPRYQVTQFGKPVTLSCSQTLNHNVMYWYQQKSSQAPKLLFHYYDKDFNNEADTPDNFQSRRPNTSFCFLDIRSPGLGDTAMYLCATSAGQGGLEQYFGPGTRLTVT.

In its sample, this clone was seen once. This chain joins TRBV9 and TRBJ2-2; 10 positions agree with TRBD2. CDR1 and CDR2 (germline): SGDLS, YYNGEE. J lost 5 bases, V lost 5 bases, and 3 bases had no gene match. The CDR3 is 14 residues long. CDR3 sequence (DNA): TGTGCCAGCAGGACTAGCGGGCGGACCGGGGAGCTGTTTTTT. Encoded protein: CASRTSGRTGELFF. The full variable domain, in which reference TRBV9 and TRBJ2-2 provide the parts outside the CDR3, is DSGVTQTPKHLITATGQRVTLRCSPRSGDLSVYWYQQSLDQGLQFLIQYYNGEERAKGNILERFSAQQFPDLHSELNLSSLELGDSALYFCASRTSGRTGELFFGEGSRLTVL.

The chain couples TRBV19 to TRBJ1-6, with a weak D call TRBD1 (6 bases). V was clipped by 3 bases and J by 3 bases, with 12 bases between them. The germline CDR1 and CDR2 sequences are LNHDA and SQIVND (reference sequence). The CDR3 runs to 16 residues. The CDR3 loop reads CASSITGQDYNSPLHF. The CDR3 bases are TGTGCCAGTAGTATTACAGGGCAAGACTATAATTCACCCCTCCACTTT.

The chain has TRBV27 and TRBJ2-4; 10 bases align to TRBD2. The CDR3 spans 15 residues. V lost 5 bases, J lost 0 bases, and 1 base stayed unmatched. Germline V gene lookup returns CDR1 MNHEY and CDR2 SMNVEV (reference sequence). The CDR3 loop reads CASSPSGGAKNIQYF. In nucleotides, the CDR3 is TGTGCCAGCAGTCCTAGCGGGGGAGCCAAAAACATTCAGTACTTC.

The count of this clone is one. The rearrangement joins TRBV7-2 to TRBJ1-1, with 11 bases that match TRBD1. Germline CDR1 SGHTA, CDR2 FQGNSA. The CDR3 extends over 13 amino acids. Losses at the gene ends were 2 bases for V and 10 bases for J; bases not matched to a gene: 3. The CDR3 protein is CASSLSGTGGAFF. For the CDR3, the DNA is TGTGCCAGCAGCTTATCCGGGACAGGGGGAGCTTTCTTT. The full variable domain, with the rest looked up from reference TRBV7-2 and TRBJ1-1, is GAGVSQSPSNKVTEKGKDVELRCDPISGHTALYWYRQSLGQGLEFLIYFQGNSAPDKSGLPSDRFSAERTGGSVSTLTIQRTQQEDSAVYLCASSLSGTGGAFFGQGTRLTVV.

The V gene is TRBV2, the J gene TRBJ1-3, with D hard to call. CDR1 and CDR2 (germline): SNHLY, FYNNEI. The CDR3 contains 15 residues. V was shortened by 1 base and J by 2 bases, with 9 bases between the two germline ends. The CDR3 nucleotides read TGTGCCAGCAGTGAAGGGCGACTAACTGGAAACACCATATATTTT. Protein sequence: CASSEGRLTGNTIYF. The variable domain in full, completed from reference TRBV2 and TRBJ1-3, reads EPEVTQTPSHQVTQMGQEVILRCVPISNHLYFYWYRQILGQKVEFLVSFYNNEISEKSEIFDDQFSVERPDGSNFTLKIRSTKLEDSAMYFCASSEGRLTGNTIYFGEGSWLTVV.

The chain couples TRBV6-5 to TRBJ1-1; D possibly corresponds to TRBD1 (5 bases). Trimming removed 5 bases at V and 1 base at J, with 11 bases between. CDR1 MNHEY and CDR2 SVGAGI come from the germline V gene. The CDR3 loop spans 14 amino acids. The CDR3 is CASSLRAGNTEAFF. CDR3 DNA: TGTGCCAGCAGTCTCAGGGCTGGGAACACTGAAGCTTTCTTT.

This clone was recorded once. V usage is TRBV6-4 and J usage is TRBJ2-5; 8 bases match TRBD2. This CDR3 is 21 amino acids long. The V gene's germline CDR1 is MRHNA and CDR2 SNTAGT. V gave up 0 bases and J gave up 4 bases; unmatched junction bases: 22. The CDR3, as DNA: TGTGCCAGCAGTGACTCGAATGGTAGGACTAGCCCAACGGGTGTCCTAGAGACCCAGTACTTC. Amino acids: CASSDSNGRTSPTGVLETQYF.

In this sample, this clone turned up once. The V gene is TRBV5-4, the J gene TRBJ2-1, with 8 positions matching TRBD2. Trimming took 4 bases from V and 9 from J; bases not matched to a gene: 12. The V gene's germline CDR1 is SGHNT and CDR2 YYREEE (reference sequence). The CDR3 has 15 amino acids. The CDR3 bases are TGTGCCAGCAGCCCGGGACGGGGGGGGAGGGGTGAGCAGTTCTTC. Translation: CASSPGRGGRGEQFF.

The chain recombines TRBV6-6 with TRBJ2-5, with 10 bases matching TRBD2. Germline V gene sequence: CDR1 MNHNY, CDR2 SVGAGI (reference sequence). The CDR3 totals 14 residues. The V segment lost 9 bases and the J segment 5 bases; nucleotides outside the gene matches: 9. CDR3 loop: CASRERGGLETQYF. The CDR3 DNA is TGTGCCAGTCGGGAGCGGGGGGGCCTCGAGACCCAGTACTTC.

A single count supports this clone. The chain is built from TRBV19 and TRBJ2-1; 8 bases agree with TRBD1. The J segment lost 6 bases and the V segment lost 2 bases, leaving 3 bases of the junction unmatched. This CDR3 is 14 amino acids long. Germline V gene sequence: CDR1 LNHDA, CDR2 SQIVND (reference sequence). CDR3 DNA sequence: TGTGCCAGTAGTATAACAGGGGGAGGCAATGAGCAGTTCTTC. It translates to CASSITGGGNEQFF.

The chain's CDR3 is CASSQDGNRNGSPLHF. CDR3 DNA sequence: TGTGCCAGCAGCCAAGATGGGAACAGGAACGGTTCACCCCTCCACTTT. J is TRBJ1-6 and V is TRBV4-2; a possible D gene is TRBD1 (5 bases). Germline V gene data show CDR1 as LGHNA and CDR2 as YNFKEQ. Trimming took off 0 bases at V and 9 bases at J, with 15 bases between the two ends. The CDR3 extends over 16 amino acids.

V usage is TRBV11-3 and J usage is TRBJ2-7; no clear D gene. Between the trimmed V and J ends, which lost 5 bases and 5 bases, there was a span of 13 bases. In germline, CDR1 is SGHNT, CDR2 YENEEA. The CDR3 extends over 13 amino acids. The chain's CDR3 is CASSRNLRDEQYF. CDR3 nucleotide sequence: TGTGCCAGCAGCAGGAACCTCCGGGACGAGCAGTACTTC.

The chain links TRBV5-1 to TRBJ2-7; 8 nucleotides line up with TRBD1. Trimming removed 0 bases from V and 4 bases from J; junction bases left unmatched: 9. The germline V gene encodes CDR1 SGHRS and CDR2 YFSETQ. The CDR3 is made up of 16 amino acids. DNA of the CDR3: TGCGCCAGCAGCTTGGCCGGGGTGACAGGGGAGTACGAGCAGTACTTC. Amino acid sequence: CASSLAGVTGEYEQYF.

V gene TRBV7-6 combines with J gene TRBJ2-7; 10 positions agree with TRBD2. This CDR3 is built from 15 residues. V trimming: 6 bases; J trimming: 2 bases; junction bases outside the gene matches: 7. Germline assignment: CDR1 SGHVS and CDR2 FNYEAQ. The CDR3: CASSFTSGDTYEQYF. The DNA of the CDR3 is TGTGCCAGCAGTTTTACTAGCGGGGATACCTACGAGCAGTACTTC.

The table lists this clone with a count of one. The genes are TRBV30 and TRBJ1-5; the D gene is possibly TRBD1 (5 bases). The germline V and J ends were trimmed by 3 bases and 0 bases, with 12 bases remaining between them. CDR3 length equals 15 residues. In germline, CDR1 is GTSNPN, CDR2 SVGIG (reference sequence). CDR3 loop: CAWRGQGFSNQPQHF. DNA of the CDR3: TGTGCCTGGAGGGGCCAGGGCTTTAGCAATCAGCCCCAGCATTTT. Variable domain in full (rest from reference TRBV30 and TRBJ1-5): SQTIHQWPATLVQPVGSPLSLECTVEGTSNPNLYWYRQAAGRGLQLLFYSVGIGQISSEVPQNLSASRPQDRQFILSSKKLLLSDSGFYLCAWRGQGFSNQPQHFGDGTRLSIL.

The chain uses TRBV6-5 and TRBJ1-4, with D unresolved. CDR1 and CDR2 (germline): MNHEY, SVGAGI. Trimming removed 6 bases at V and 4 bases at J, with 12 bases between. This CDR3 contains 14 residues. The CDR3 protein is CASSNSGNNEKLFF. The DNA for the CDR3 is TGTGCCAGCAGCAACTCCGGGAATAATGAAAAACTGTTTTTT.

J is TRBJ2-3 and V is TRBV19; TRBD1 matches at 8 bases. Trimming cost V 1 base and J 0 bases; bases outside gene matches: 15. Germline values: CDR1 LNHDA, CDR2 SQIVND (reference sequence). The CDR3 length is 20 residues. The CDR3 DNA is TGTGCCAGTAGTATAGCGGTGGCAGGGGGCTGGTCTGGGAGCACAGATACGCAGTATTTT. This gives the protein CASSIAVAGGWSGSTDTQYF.

The chain recombines TRBV9 with TRBJ1-2, with 9 bases identical to TRBD1. The germline gives CDR1 SGDLS, CDR2 YYNGEE. Trimming cost V 4 bases and J 7 bases; bases outside gene matches: 8. The CDR3 extends over 14 amino acids. This CDR3 reads CASSPKGTGSGYTF. Here the CDR3 DNA reads TGTGCCAGCAGCCCCAAGGGGACAGGGAGTGGCTACACCTTC.

The chain links TRBV6-6 to TRBJ1-6; 8 bases agree with TRBD1. The length of the CDR3 is 15 residues. The J segment lost 4 bases and the V segment lost 5 bases, leaving 4 bases of the junction unmatched. The germline V gene has CDR1 MNHNY and CDR2 SVGAGI (reference sequence). The CDR3 spells CASSRQGAYNSPLHF. DNA of the CDR3: TGTGCCAGCAGTCGGCAGGGGGCGTATAATTCACCCCTCCACTTT.

The rearrangement uses TRBV5-1 and TRBJ2-3; 7 bases fit TRBD2. The CDR3 consists of 15 residues. From germline, CDR1 is SGHRS and CDR2 YFSETQ. Losses at the gene ends were 1 base for V and 5 bases for J; bases not matched to a gene: 7. In DNA form, the CDR3 reads TGCGCCAGCAGCTTGCGGGGGGTCCAGCGAGATACGCAGTATTTT. Amino acid sequence: CASSLRGVQRDTQYF. The complete variable domain, with remaining parts taken from reference TRBV5-1 and TRBJ2-3, reads KAGVTQTPRYLIKTRGQQVTLSCSPISGHRSVSWYQQTPGQGLQFLFEYFSETQRNKGNFPGRFSGRQFSNSRSEMNVSTLELGDSALYLCASSLRGVQRDTQYFGPGTRLTVL.

This chain links TRBV19 with TRBJ2-4; 7 nucleotides match TRBD1. The V gene end was trimmed by 6 bases and the J gene end by 0 bases; junction bases not matched to a gene: 5. In germline, CDR1 is LNHDA, CDR2 SQIVND (reference sequence). CDR3 length equals 15 residues. The CDR3 sequence: CASSPSGGAKNIQYF. In nucleotides, the CDR3 is TGTGCCAGTAGCCCCTCAGGGGGAGCCAAAAACATTCAGTACTTC.

The CDR3 DNA is TGTGCCAGCTCACCTACGGCAGGGGGTAATCAGCCCCAGCATTTT. Amino acids: CASSPTAGGNQPQHF. This chain joins TRBV18 and TRBJ1-5, with 7 bases identical to TRBD1. The germline CDR1 and CDR2 sequences are KGHSH and LQKENI. The V gene end was trimmed by 3 bases and the J gene end by 4 bases; junction bases not matched to a gene: 6. CDR3 length: 15 residues.

This chain uses TRBV7-2 with TRBJ1-4, with TRBD1 matching over 10 bases. V dropped 1 base and J dropped 10; count of bases not matched to a gene: 9. Germline CDR1 and CDR2: SGHTA and FQGNSA. The CDR3 consists of 16 residues. The CDR3 here is CASSLGGTGDRGKLFF. As DNA, the CDR3 is TGTGCCAGCAGCTTAGGCGGGACAGGGGATAGGGGAAAACTGTTTTTT.

V is TRBV2 and J is TRBJ2-5; D remains unclear. Germline V gives CDR1 SNHLY, CDR2 FYNNEI. The CDR3 runs 13 residues. V lost 5 bases and J lost 2, with 9 bases in between. CDR3 bases: TGTGCCAGCAGTCTACAGAGACAAGAGACCCAGTACTTC. The encoded protein is CASSLQRQETQYF.

The chain combines TRBV2 with TRBJ2-5, with D tentatively TRBD2 (5 bases). V lost 1 base, J lost 5 bases, and 11 bases lay in between. The length of the CDR3 is 14 residues. Germline V gene sequence: CDR1 SNHLY, CDR2 FYNNEI. CDR3 DNA: TGTGCCAGCAGTGAAGAGGAGGAGTTGGAGACCCAGTACTTC. It specifies CASSEEEELETQYF.

The V call is TRBV5-8, the J call TRBJ2-3, with D perhaps TRBD1 (6 bases). Germline V gene lookup returns CDR1 SGHTS and CDR2 YDEGEE. CDR3 length: 16 amino acids. With 4 bases removed from V and 4 bases from J, the gap between germline ends came to 19 bases. The chain's CDR3 is CASSPLGAGPPDTQYF. In nucleotides, the CDR3 is TGTGCCAGCAGCCCCTTGGGGGCGGGCCCCCCAGATACGCAGTATTTT.

This sequence joins TRBV5-6 and TRBJ2-7, with TRBD1 matching over 9 bases. Trimming removed 4 bases from V and 3 bases from J; junction bases left unmatched: 5. The CDR3 runs 14 residues. Germline loops: CDR1 SGHDT, CDR2 YYEEEE. CDR3 protein: CASSSGTGIYEQYF. DNA of the CDR3: TGTGCCAGCAGCAGCGGGACAGGGATCTACGAGCAGTACTTC. Using reference TRBV5-6 and TRBJ2-7 for the parts outside the CDR3, the full variable domain is DAGVTQSPTHLIKTRGQQVTLRCSPKSGHDTVSWYQQALGQGPQFIFQYYEEEERQRGNFPDRFSGHQFPNYSSELNVNALLLGDSALYLCASSSGTGIYEQYFGPGTRLTVT.

The chain carries TRBV27 and TRBJ1-1; 7 nucleotides agree with TRBD1. Looked up from germline, CDR1 is MNHEY and CDR2 is SMNVEV (reference sequence). The CDR3 is 12 amino acids. Trimming cost V 7 bases and J 5 bases; bases outside gene matches: 4. CDR3: CASKRGLTEAFF. The DNA for the CDR3 is TGTGCCAGCAAAAGGGGGCTGACTGAAGCTTTCTTT.

The chain has TRBV6-1 and TRBJ2-5; possible D gene TRBD1, 6 bases. The germline V gene encodes CDR1 MNHNS and CDR2 SASEGT. V was cut by 7 bases and J by 0 bases, with 15 bases left in between. The CDR3 sequence is 15 residues long. In DNA, the CDR3 is TGTGCCAGCATTCGGACTGGACAGTACCAAGAGACCCAGTACTTC. Residues: CASIRTGQYQETQYF.

The chain is built from TRBV5-1 and TRBJ2-1; the match to TRBD2 covers 7 bases. Looked up from germline, CDR1 is SGHRS and CDR2 is YFSETQ. The CDR3 runs to 13 residues. V lost 7 bases to trimming and J lost 6 bases; unmatched junction nucleotides: 7. CDR3 sequence (DNA): TGCGCCAGCGGGAGGGGAGTGGGCAATGAGCAGTTCTTC. This translates into CASGRGVGNEQFF.